Shown below are 26 T cell receptor beta chains from a single sample sequenced in a study of blood T cells in healthy people across ages. A second roughly 6 to 11 cycle PCR used barcoded and J-beta primers. TCRdb reprocessed the 5' RACE reads with MiXCR, giving one entry per CDR3 protein. The table includes roughly 800,000 distinct CDR3 sequences, around 36% detected once. Sample: blood. These receptors were taken from a man aged 18-30 years in good health.

This clonotype was found once. This chain links TRBV5-1 with TRBJ1-4, with D unclear. Trimming shortened V by 4 bases and J by 7 bases, and 11 bases separated the two germline ends. Per germline, CDR1 SGHRS and CDR2 YFSETQ. The CDR3 consists of 13 residues. The DNA of the CDR3 is TGCGCCAGCAGCGTACCGGAGAGTGAAAAACTGTTTTTT. This gives the protein CASSVPESEKLFF. Full variable domain (rest looked up from reference TRBV5-1 and TRBJ1-4): KAGVTQTPRYLIKTRGQQVTLSCSPISGHRSVSWYQQTPGQGLQFLFEYFSETQRNKGNFPGRFSGRQFSNSRSEMNVSTLELGDSALYLCASSVPESEKLFFGSGTQLSVL.

Points on this clonotype: A read error may be the cause here, since a much bigger clone is one base away. This rearrangement joins TRBV6-1 to TRBJ1-6, with D perhaps TRBD1 (6 bases). V dropped 5 bases and J dropped 10 bases, with 9 bases sitting between them. This CDR3 is built from 12 residues. The germline CDR1 and CDR2 sequences are MNHNS and SASEGT. This CDR3 is CASSTGKSPLHF. CDR3 DNA sequence: TGTGCCAGCAGTACAGGGAAATCACCCCTCCACTTT.

The V call is TRBV10-3, the J call TRBJ2-1, with TRBD2 matching 7 bases. Matching the DNA end better, TRBJ2-7 makes the J call doubtful. Germline lookup yields CDR1 ENHRY and CDR2 SYGVKD. The length of the CDR3 is 16 residues. The CDR3 DNA sequence: TGTGCCATCAGTGAGTCCGCGGGGGTCTCCTACAATGAGCAGTACTTC. Encoded protein: CAISESAGVSYNEQYF.

This clonotype occurred a few times. The CDR3 nucleotides are TGTGCCAGCAGCCCGGGGGCTACGGGGTTACAGCCCCAGCATTTT. Its protein is CASSPGATGLQPQHF. This chain joins TRBV5-5 and TRBJ1-5, with a possible D match to TRBD1 (6 bases). Germline lookup yields CDR1 SGHKS and CDR2 YYEKEE (reference sequence). V gave up 4 bases and J gave up 7 bases, with 18 bases separating them. The CDR3 covers 15 residues.

The chain joins TRBV14 to TRBJ2-3; possibly TRBD2 for D (6 bases). The CDR3 covers 15 residues. Germline CDR1 is SGHDN and CDR2 is FVKESK. Trimming cost V 4 bases and J 4 bases, with 15 bases left between them. CDR3 DNA sequence: TGTGCCAGCAGCCGGTCGGGCGGGGCCTCAGATACGCAGTATTTT. This gives the protein CASSRSGGASDTQYF.

This clonotype was picked up many times. The V and J genes are TRBV5-1 and TRBJ2-3; D remains ambiguous. Per germline, CDR1 SGHRS and CDR2 YFSETQ. V lost 4 bases and J lost 2, with 14 bases in between. The length of the CDR3 is 15 residues. CDR3 nucleotides: TGCGCCAGCAGCGACGGACGACTCAACACAGATACGCAGTATTTT. It encodes CASSDGRLNTDTQYF.

This clonotype showed up just once. This chain joins TRBV24-1 and TRBJ1-2; no clear D. The CDR3 totals 13 residues. Per the germline V gene, CDR1 is KGHDR and CDR2 is SFDVKD. V shed 7 bases and J shed 4 bases, with 12 bases lying between them. CDR3 loop: CATSHVGGYGYTF. For the CDR3, the DNA is TGTGCCACCAGCCATGTGGGCGGCTATGGCTACACCTTC.

This clonotype was detected only a few times. This chain links TRBV2 with TRBJ1-4; a possible D gene is TRBD1 (6 bases). This CDR3 has 14 amino acids. In germline, CDR1 is SNHLY, CDR2 FYNNEI. The V and J ends lost 1 base and 6 bases respectively, with 9 bases between them. The CDR3 sequence is CASSEGQGYEKLFF. The DNA for the CDR3 is TGTGCCAGCAGTGAAGGGCAGGGGTATGAAAAACTGTTTTTT.

The chain combines TRBV2 with TRBJ2-1, with no clear D. The V and J ends lost 3 bases and 9 bases respectively, with 6 bases between them. CDR1 is SNHLY and CDR2 is FYNNEI in the germline V gene. The CDR3 contains 11 residues. CDR3 bases: TGTGCCAGCAGTGAGGGGATTGAGCAGTTCTTC. This sequence encodes CASSEGIEQFF.

This clonotype has a handful of counts. The J gene is TRBJ1-6, the V gene TRBV27; TRBD1 is a possible D gene (6 bases). CDR1 and CDR2 (germline): MNHEY, SMNVEV (reference sequence). Trimming shortened V by 10 bases and J by 5 bases, and 15 bases separated the two germline ends. CDR3 length equals 14 residues. Written as DNA, the CDR3 is TGTGCCACCCACCGGGGGGCGGATAATTCACCCCTCCACTTT. It encodes CATHRGADNSPLHF.

The V gene is TRBV4-3, the J gene TRBJ2-4; possibly TRBD1 for D (6 bases). Trimming stripped 0 bases from V and 6 bases from J, with 15 bases between. The CDR3 spans 16 residues. Germline-derived CDR1 and CDR2 are LGHNA and YSLEER. The CDR3 loop is CASSQDVGQGRNIQYF. CDR3 nucleotides: TGCGCCAGCAGCCAAGATGTCGGGCAGGGGAGAAACATTCAGTACTTC.

V usage is TRBV29-1 and J usage is TRBJ2-7; 7 bases are shared with TRBD1. CDR3 length: 13 residues. Germline V CDR1 and CDR2: SQVTM, ANQGSEA. V shed 1 base, J shed 4 bases, and the junction held 4 bases outside the gene matches. The CDR3 region has the DNA TGCAGCGTTGAAGGAGGGACAGAATACGAGCAGTACTTC. Protein: CSVEGGTEYEQYF.

This clonotype was observed a single time. In DNA form, the CDR3 reads TGTGCCAGCAGTTTAGTTCTAGCGGGGGGCAGCCAAGAGACCCAGTACTTC. Its protein product is CASSLVLAGGSQETQYF. The genes are TRBV12-3 or TRBV12-4 and TRBJ2-5, with 11 bases lining up with TRBD2. The CDR3 contains 17 residues. V lost 1 base and J lost 1; bases outside the gene matches: 5.

The chain couples TRBV11-2 to TRBJ1-2, with D perhaps TRBD1 (6 bases). Germline CDR1 SGHAT, CDR2 FQNNGV. V lost 4 bases, J lost 3 bases, and 21 bases lay in between. This CDR3 has 17 residues. CDR3 sequence: CASSSGGGGALDYGYTF. The DNA for the CDR3 is TGTGCCAGCAGCTCCGGGGGTGGGGGCGCGCTTGACTATGGCTACACCTTC.

With respect to this clonotype: A much larger clone differs from this one at a single base, so this may be a read error. The V and J genes are TRBV10-3 and TRBJ2-6; either TRBD1 or TRBD2 may supply D (6 bases each). In germline, CDR1 is ENHRY, CDR2 SYGVKD. The germline V and J ends were trimmed by 10 bases and 6 bases, with 22 bases remaining between them. CDR3 size: 16 residues. The CDR3 region is CATRGQEKTEANVLTF. The DNA of the CDR3 is TGTGCCACCCGGGGGCAGGAAAAAACTGAGGCCAACGTCCTGACTTTC.

This clonotype was picked up one time. The genes are TRBV27 and TRBJ2-3; 7 bases align to TRBD2. CDR3 length: 15 amino acids. Germline lookup yields CDR1 MNHEY and CDR2 SMNVEV (reference sequence). The V segment lost 2 bases and the J segment 0 bases; nucleotides outside the gene matches: 2. The CDR3 protein is CASSLRRESTDTQYF. The CDR3 DNA reads TGTGCCAGCAGTTTACGGCGGGAGAGCACAGATACGCAGTATTTT.

The V call is TRBV11-3, the J call TRBJ2-1, with unresolved D. V was cut by 5 bases and J by 7 bases, with 12 bases left in between. Germline CDR1 and CDR2: SGHNT and YENEEA. The CDR3 runs to 13 residues. The CDR3 loop reads CASSTGVGNEQFF. The DNA for the CDR3 is TGTGCCAGCAGCACGGGCGTCGGAAATGAGCAGTTCTTC.

This clonotype was picked up a small number of times. This chain uses TRBV5-1 with TRBJ2-4; D is undetermined. The J call may not be correct, given that the DNA end is closer to TRBJ2-7. Germline-derived CDR1 and CDR2 are SGHRS and YFSETQ. This CDR3 region has 11 residues. For the CDR3, the DNA is TGCGCCAGCAGCACGGTCGGCGAGCAGTACTTC. It yields the protein CASSTVGEQYF.

This clonotype was observed a few times. The gene calls are TRBV5-1 and TRBJ1-6; D ambiguous. Germline V gene data show CDR1 as SGHRS and CDR2 as YFSETQ. V dropped 3 bases and J dropped 9 bases, with 10 bases sitting between them. The length of the CDR3 is 13 residues. CDR3: CASSWIFISPLHF. DNA of the CDR3: TGCGCCAGCAGCTGGATTTTTATTTCACCCCTCCACTTT.

At least ten counts were recorded for this clonotype. This rearrangement joins TRBV7-9 to TRBJ2-7; 10 bases are shared with TRBD1. V gave up 5 bases and J gave up 5 bases; unmatched junction bases: 12. The CDR3 totals 16 residues. Germline values: CDR1 SEHNR, CDR2 FQNEAQ (reference sequence). CDR3 in DNA: TGTGCCAGCAGCATGAACCCGCGGACAGGGGGGAACGAGCAGTACTTC. It yields the protein CASSMNPRTGGNEQYF.

The chain uses TRBV6-5 and TRBJ1-2, with 7 bases identical to TRBD1. V gave up 8 bases and J gave up 4 bases; unmatched junction bases: 10. The CDR3 extends over 14 amino acids. The germline CDR1 and CDR2 sequences are MNHEY and SVGAGI. This CDR3 is CASGGDTGAYGYTF. DNA for the CDR3: TGTGCCAGCGGCGGGGATACAGGGGCCTATGGCTACACCTTC.

In its sample, this clonotype was seen a few times. The chain employs TRBV15 and TRBJ1-1; TRBD1 is a possible D gene (5 bases). The CDR3 sequence is 15 residues long. Germline CDR1 is LNHNV and CDR2 is YYDKDF (reference sequence). Trimming stripped 2 bases from V and 2 bases from J, with 12 bases between. CDR3 bases: TGTGCCACCAGCAGACTTGACAGAGACAACACTGAAGCTTTCTTT. It is translated as CATSRLDRDNTEAFF.

This clonotype has more than one count but fewer than ten. The J gene is TRBJ2-3, the V gene TRBV6-2 or TRBV6-3; D perhaps matches TRBD1 (6 bases). The length of the CDR3 is 14 residues. Between the trimmed V and J ends, which lost 7 bases and 2 bases, there was a span of 13 bases. Per the germline V gene, CDR1 is MNHEY and CDR2 is SVGEGT. The CDR3 DNA is TGTGCCAGCACTCTAAGGGGGACCACAGATACGCAGTATTTT. Amino acid sequence: CASTLRGTTDTQYF.

V and J are TRBV29-1 and TRBJ1-1; 7 nucleotides line up with TRBD1. V gave up 4 bases and J gave up 4 bases; unmatched junction bases: 9. The CDR3 consists of 14 residues. Germline CDR1 is SQVTM and CDR2 is ANQGSEA. CDR3 in DNA: TGCAGCGTTGTAGATCAGGGGGAGGGCACTGAAGCTTTCTTT. This sequence encodes CSVVDQGEGTEAFF. The whole variable domain, remainder taken from reference TRBV29-1 and TRBJ1-1, is SAVISQKPSRDICQRGTSLTIQCQVDSQVTMMFWYRQQPGQSLTLIATANQGSEATYESGFVIDKFPISRPNLTFSTLTVSNMSPEDSSIYLCSVVDQGEGTEAFFGQGTRLTVV.

This chain connects TRBV12-5 to TRBJ1-5, with a tentative D call TRBD1 (6 bases). In germline, CDR1 is LGHNT, CDR2 FRNRAP. The CDR3 has 15 residues. Trimming shortened V by 8 bases and J by 6 bases, and 20 bases separated the two germline ends. The CDR3 sequence is CASSGGHGEGQPQHF. Written as DNA, the CDR3 is TGTGCTAGTAGTGGGGGACACGGAGAGGGTCAGCCCCAGCATTTT.

The chain employs TRBV2 and TRBJ2-1, with 7 bases identical to TRBD1. Trimming removed 4 bases from V and 6 bases from J; junction bases left unmatched: 9. Germline loops: CDR1 SNHLY, CDR2 FYNNEI. The CDR3 sequence is 15 residues long. The chain's CDR3 is CASSVDRALINEQFF. CDR3 nucleotide sequence: TGTGCCAGCAGTGTTGACAGGGCCCTCATCAATGAGCAGTTCTTC.